One and the same sample provided the 16 T cell receptor beta chains below, sequenced in a study of PD-L1 blockade in urothelial cancer. Measured with immunoSEQ multiplex PCR; TCRdb has only the in-frame clones, and not every one. This sample yields about 40,000 clones, of which under 90% are seen a single time; 18% belongs to the top ten. Specimen: PBMCs, collected around atezolizumab (anti-PD-L1) treatment. The receptors stem from a man aged 55 to 70 with urothelial cancer.

V usage is TRBV4-1 and J usage is TRBJ1-2; TRBD1 might be the D (5 bases). The CDR3 has 14 residues. The germline V gene has CDR1 MGHRA and CDR2 YSYEKL. Trimming removed 2 bases from V and 3 bases from J, with 10 bases in between. The CDR3 DNA sequence: TGCGCCAGCAGCCAATGGGGGGATTACTATGGCTACACCTTC. Translating gives CASSQWGDYYGYTF.

The gene calls are TRBV5-5 and TRBJ2-2, with TRBD1 matching over 8 bases. The CDR3 extends over 16 amino acids. J gave up 6 bases and V 7 bases, and 14 bases lay outside the gene matches. Germline CDR1 and CDR2: SGHKS and YYEKEE (reference sequence). The CDR3 DNA sequence: TGTGCCAGCGGTTTACCCTCCCAGGGGGCGGCCGGGGAGCTGTTTTTT. Amino acid sequence: CASGLPSQGAAGELFF.

This clone was seen a handful of times. V is TRBV7-9 and J is TRBJ1-1; 9 positions agree with TRBD1. V was clipped by 5 bases and J by 10 bases; unmatched bases: 11. This CDR3 comprises 14 residues. CDR1 and CDR2 (germline): SEHNR, FQNEAQ (reference sequence). CDR3 bases: TGTGCCAGCAGCCTAAGGACAGGGGAAAGGGTAGCTTTCTTT. It specifies CASSLRTGERVAFF.

CDR3: CASSLGTPAHQPQHF. DNA of the CDR3: TGTGCCAGCAGTTTGGGGACACCAGCCCATCAGCCCCAGCATTTT. V and J are TRBV27 and TRBJ1-5, with TRBD1 as a possible D gene (6 bases). CDR1 and CDR2 from the germline V gene are MNHEY and SMNVEV (reference sequence). V was trimmed by 3 bases and J by 5 bases, leaving 14 bases between them. This CDR3 comprises 15 residues.

The chain carries TRBV6-7 and TRBJ2-7; 9 bases line up with TRBD1. TRBV6-7 is noted as an ORF with a role that remains uncertain. The junction had 8 bases not matched to a gene; V was cut back by 5 bases and J by 3 bases. There are 15 residues in the CDR3. The CDR3 DNA follows: TGTGCCAGCAGTCGGGGACAGGGCCGAGACTACGAGCAGTACTTC. It encodes CASSRGQGRDYEQYF.

The CDR3 spells CASSGQGANTEAFF. For the CDR3, the DNA is TGTGCCAGTAGCGGACAGGGGGCGAACACTGAAGCTTTCTTT. This chain links TRBV19 with TRBJ1-1, with 11 nucleotides matching TRBD1. CDR1 and CDR2 from the germline V gene are LNHDA and SQIVND (reference sequence). CDR3 length: 14 residues. V trimming: 6 bases; J trimming: 1 base; junction bases outside the gene matches: 1.

This clone was detected only once. The chain recombines TRBV30 with TRBJ1-4; the D gene is possibly TRBD1 (5 bases). The CDR3 extends over 15 amino acids. Trimming took 3 bases from V and 0 from J, leaving 11 bases between them. The germline V gene encodes CDR1 GTSNPN and CDR2 SVGIG (reference sequence). The CDR3 loop is CAWRRDSTTNEKLFF. The CDR3 DNA reads TGTGCCTGGAGGCGGGACTCAACAACTAATGAAAAACTGTTTTTT. The full variable domain, completed using reference TRBV30 and TRBJ1-4, is SQTIHQWPATLVQPVGSPLSLECTVEGTSNPNLYWYRQAAGRGLQLLFYSVGIGQISSEVPQNLSASRPQDRQFILSSKKLLLSDSGFYLCAWRRDSTTNEKLFFGSGTQLSVL.

The genes are TRBV18 and TRBJ2-2; D remains unclear. This CDR3 has 12 residues. Between the trimmed V and J ends, which lost 2 bases and 7 bases, there was a span of 5 bases. Germline V gene data show CDR1 as KGHSH and CDR2 as LQKENI. CDR3 nucleotide sequence: TGTGCCAGCTCACCAACAGTCGGGGAGCTGTTTTTT. Its protein is CASSPTVGELFF.

This clone was seen a single time. The chain employs TRBV27 and TRBJ1-4, with 7 bases identical to TRBD1. This CDR3 region has 16 residues. V lost 0 bases, J lost 4 bases, and 5 bases stayed unmatched. CDR1 is MNHEY, CDR2 SMNVEV, per germline (reference sequence). The CDR3 sequence is CASSLSKGGINEKLFF. Written as DNA, the CDR3 is TGTGCCAGCAGTTTATCGAAAGGGGGCATTAATGAAAAACTGTTTTTT.

The CDR3 spells CASSLEQDYEQYF. The CDR3 nucleotides read TGTGCCAGCAGCTTAGAACAGGACTACGAGCAGTACTTC. The J gene is TRBJ2-7, the V gene TRBV7-8; maybe TRBD1 (5 bases). V dropped 1 base and J dropped 3 bases, with 7 bases sitting between them. This CDR3 region has 13 residues. The germline V gene encodes CDR1 SGHVS and CDR2 FQNEAQ.

The V gene is TRBV19, the J gene TRBJ2-1; the match to TRBD1 covers 10 bases. Germline CDR1 and CDR2: LNHDA and SQIVND (reference sequence). Germline trimming cut 6 bases from V and 9 bases from J; bases unmatched to any gene: 8. The CDR3 spans 14 residues. CDR3 loop: CASRYGQGVPEQFF. CDR3 in DNA: TGTGCCAGTAGGTACGGACAGGGGGTACCTGAGCAGTTCTTC.

The chain couples TRBV28 to TRBJ2-3, with TRBD1 identical over 11 bases. Germline CDR1 is MDHEN and CDR2 is SYDVKM. The CDR3 contains 14 residues. Germline trimming cut 3 bases from V and 8 bases from J; bases unmatched to any gene: 4. The CDR3 sequence: CASSLDRGRGTQYF. The CDR3 nucleotides are TGTGCCAGCAGTTTGGACAGGGGGCGAGGTACGCAGTATTTT.

The gene calls are TRBV7-2 and TRBJ2-7; 9 bases are shared with TRBD1. CDR3 length: 15 amino acids. Looked up from germline, CDR1 is SGHTA and CDR2 is FQGNSA. Trimming took 1 base from V and 0 from J; bases not matched to a gene: 1. The CDR3 region has the DNA TGTGCCAGCAGCTTAGGGACAGGGGCCTCCTACGAGCAGTACTTC. Its translation: CASSLGTGASYEQYF. Full variable domain (outside the CDR3, taken from reference TRBV7-2 and TRBJ2-7): GAGVSQSPSNKVTEKGKDVELRCDPISGHTALYWYRQSLGQGLEFLIYFQGNSAPDKSGLPSDRFSAERTGGSVSTLTIQRTQQEDSAVYLCASSLGTGASYEQYFGPGTRLTVT.

The V gene is TRBV30, the J gene TRBJ2-3, with 10 nucleotides matching TRBD2. The CDR3 contains 17 residues. CDR1 GTSNPN and CDR2 SVGIG come from the germline V gene (reference sequence). V lost 3 bases and J lost 3; bases outside the gene matches: 12. The CDR3 spells CAWSLGTSGGATDTQYF. The CDR3 DNA reads TGTGCCTGGAGCCTAGGTACGAGCGGGGGGGCGACAGATACGCAGTATTTT.

The genes are TRBV28 and TRBJ2-7, with D possibly matching TRBD2 (5 bases). V was shortened by 2 bases and J by 4 bases, with 12 bases between the two germline ends. Germline V gene data show CDR1 as MDHEN and CDR2 as SYDVKM. The CDR3 contains 14 residues. The CDR3 sequence: CASSLREKRYEQYF. DNA of the CDR3: TGTGCCAGCAGTTTAAGGGAGAAAAGGTACGAGCAGTACTTC.

V gene TRBV7-2 combines with J gene TRBJ2-1, with TRBD2 matching over 13 bases. The CDR3 length is 16 residues. V lost 5 bases to trimming and J lost 12 bases; unmatched junction nucleotides: 13. CDR1 SGHTA and CDR2 FQGNSA come from the germline V gene. The chain's CDR3 is CASSPRTSGGPIGQFF. CDR3 DNA: TGTGCCAGCAGCCCCCGGACTAGCGGGGGTCCAATCGGGCAGTTCTTC.